These 17 T cell receptor beta chains came from one sample sequenced in a study of immune cell composition in non-small cell lung cancer. Normal lung was sampled as far from the tumour as possible, at least 3 cm. Sequencing was performed with immunoSEQ multiplex PCR; in TCRdb, only in-frame clones are kept and a portion is missing. The table records 4,000 to 6,000 clones, about two thirds of them present only once. The sequenced material came from non-adjacent lung tissue. These receptors all come from a human donor with non-small cell lung cancer.

The chain employs TRBV5-6 and TRBJ1-6; 7 bases fit TRBD1. This CDR3 is 14 amino acids long. The junction had 5 bases not matched to a gene; V was cut back by 4 bases and J by 7 bases. CDR1 and CDR2 (germline): SGHDT, YYEEEE. The CDR3 region is CASSPGQSNSPLHF. In DNA, the CDR3 is TGTGCCAGCAGCCCGGGACAGAGCAATTCACCCCTCCACTTT.

This rearrangement joins TRBV5-5 to TRBJ2-2, with TRBD1 matching over 8 bases. This CDR3 comprises 15 residues. V shed 4 bases and J 6 bases; nucleotides not matched to a gene: 8. CDR1 is SGHKS and CDR2 is YYEKEE in the germline V gene (reference sequence). The CDR3 spells CASSILTGVSGELFF. In DNA, the CDR3 is TGTGCCAGCAGCATCCTGACAGGGGTGTCCGGGGAGCTGTTTTTT.

The rearrangement uses TRBV7-2 and TRBJ2-7; 10 bases fit TRBD1. The V gene end was trimmed by 5 bases and the J gene end by 0 bases; junction bases not matched to a gene: 10. The CDR3 totals 17 residues. Germline V CDR1 and CDR2: SGHTA, FQGNSA. The CDR3 is CASSPLLGTGVSYEQYF. The CDR3 region has the DNA TGTGCCAGCAGCCCCCTCCTAGGGACAGGGGTCTCCTACGAGCAGTACTTC.

The rearrangement uses TRBV6-1 and TRBJ2-6; D not certain. Germline V CDR1 and CDR2: MNHNS, SASEGT. The CDR3 covers 15 residues. Trimming took 7 bases from V and 4 from J, leaving 14 bases between them. CDR3 sequence (DNA): TGTGCCAGCACCGAGACCCTGCGGGGGGCCAACGTCCTGACTTTC. This encodes CASTETLRGANVLTF.

This chain uses TRBV7-2 with TRBJ1-6; D unresolved. The V gene lost 6 bases and the J gene lost 7 bases, with 7 bases spanning the gap. Germline assignment: CDR1 SGHTA and CDR2 FQGNSA. The CDR3 spans 12 residues. This CDR3 is CASSPINSPLHF. Written as DNA, the CDR3 is TGTGCCAGCAGTCCAATCAATTCACCCCTCCACTTT. Looking up the rest from reference TRBV7-2 and TRBJ1-6 gives the full variable domain: GAGVSQSPSNKVTEKGKDVELRCDPISGHTALYWYRQSLGQGLEFLIYFQGNSAPDKSGLPSDRFSAERTGGSVSTLTIQRTQQEDSAVYLCASSPINSPLHFGNGTRLTVT.

V usage is TRBV11-3 and J usage is TRBJ2-1, with 9 bases that match TRBD2. CDR1 and CDR2 from the germline V gene are SGHNT and YENEEA. V was clipped by 4 bases and J by 10 bases; unmatched bases: 5. The CDR3 is 13 amino acids. In nucleotides, the CDR3 is TGTGCCAGCAGCTCAATTACTAGCGGGGAGCAGTTCTTC. It is translated as CASSSITSGEQFF.

This chain connects TRBV19 to TRBJ2-5, with 9 positions matching TRBD1. With V trimmed by 8 bases and J by 2 bases, 12 bases remained unmatched. The CDR3 covers 16 residues. Germline CDR1 LNHDA, CDR2 SQIVND (reference sequence). The CDR3 sequence: CASDAGPGTGQETQYF. CDR3 sequence (DNA): TGTGCCAGTGACGCCGGACCCGGGACAGGGCAAGAGACCCAGTACTTC.

The chain joins TRBV6-5 to TRBJ1-1; perhaps TRBD1 as D (6 bases). The V end lost 7 bases, the J end lost 0 bases, and 12 bases lay between the germline ends. The CDR3 covers 14 residues. Germline CDR1 MNHEY, CDR2 SVGAGI. CDR3 coding DNA: TGTGCCAGCAAGCCAGGACAGATGAACACTGAAGCTTTCTTT. Translating it yields CASKPGQMNTEAFF.

V is TRBV5-1 and J is TRBJ1-2, with TRBD1 as a possible D gene (6 bases). Per the germline V gene, CDR1 is SGHRS and CDR2 is YFSETQ. Deletions cut 4 bases from V and 6 bases from J, with 16 bases between. The CDR3 is 14 residues long. As DNA, the CDR3 is TGCGCCAGCAGCGCATTACAGGGCCTTCATGGCTACACCTTC. Amino acid sequence: CASSALQGLHGYTF. Filled out from reference TRBV5-1 and TRBJ1-2, the complete variable domain reads KAGVTQTPRYLIKTRGQQVTLSCSPISGHRSVSWYQQTPGQGLQFLFEYFSETQRNKGNFPGRFSGRQFSNSRSEMNVSTLELGDSALYLCASSALQGLHGYTFGSGTRLTVV.

The rearrangement links TRBV7-9 to TRBJ1-5; possibly TRBD1 for D (5 bases). Trimming left V 5 bases short and J 4 bases short, with 12 bases between. CDR1 is SEHNR and CDR2 is FQNEAQ in the germline V gene (reference sequence). The CDR3 loop spans 14 amino acids. The CDR3, as DNA: TGTGCCAGCAGCGCTGTTTCAGGGAATCAGCCCCAGCATTTT. Translated: CASSAVSGNQPQHF.

Within the sample, this clone is large. This CDR3 is CAISESGLANGDTQYF. The CDR3, as DNA: TGTGCCATCAGTGAGTCAGGACTAGCAAATGGAGATACGCAGTATTTT. V and J are TRBV10-3 and TRBJ2-3, with TRBD2 identical over 8 bases. The trim removed 0 bases at V and 5 bases at J, leaving 7 bases unmatched. Germline CDR1 reads ENHRY; CDR2 reads SYGVKD. The length of the CDR3 is 16 residues.

J is TRBJ1-5 and V is TRBV5-6; 9 nucleotides line up with TRBD1. V shed 0 bases and J 3 bases; nucleotides not matched to a gene: 7. The CDR3 runs to 17 residues. CDR1 is SGHDT, CDR2 YYEEEE, per germline. The CDR3 here is CASSLGAGTGYNQPQHF. CDR3 coding DNA: TGTGCCAGCAGCTTGGGGGCCGGGACAGGGTACAATCAGCCCCAGCATTTT.

The V call is TRBV19, the J call TRBJ1-4; D may be TRBD1 (5 bases). Trimming took off 3 bases at V and 5 bases at J, with 13 bases between the two ends. From germline, CDR1 is LNHDA and CDR2 SQIVND (reference sequence). The CDR3 length is 15 residues. The CDR3 sequence: CASSIPWAGNEKLFF. The CDR3 DNA is TGTGCCAGTAGTATCCCCTGGGCAGGGAATGAAAAACTGTTTTTT.

The chain uses TRBV5-5 and TRBJ2-7; tentatively, D is TRBD1 (6 bases). The CDR3 spans 12 residues. With 4 bases removed from V and 3 bases from J, the gap between germline ends came to 8 bases. Germline V gives CDR1 SGHKS, CDR2 YYEKEE (reference sequence). The CDR3 DNA follows: TGTGCCAGCAGCCCGGACAGCTACGAGCAGTACTTC. This translates into CASSPDSYEQYF.

The chain carries TRBV9 and TRBJ2-3, with 8 bases aligning to TRBD2. The germline V gene encodes CDR1 SGDLS and CDR2 YYNGEE. V shed 0 bases and J 4 bases; nucleotides not matched to a gene: 10. This CDR3 has 17 residues. The CDR3 protein is CASSVVPSGRGADTQYF. The CDR3 nucleotides are TGTGCCAGCAGCGTAGTCCCCAGCGGGAGAGGTGCAGATACGCAGTATTTT.

The V gene is TRBV7-9, the J gene TRBJ2-7, with 8 bases identical to TRBD1. The germline gives CDR1 SEHNR, CDR2 FQNEAQ (reference sequence). Unmatched junction bases numbered 16, after V lost 5 bases and J lost 7 bases. The CDR3 loop spans 16 amino acids. The CDR3 coding sequence is TGTGCCAGCAGCGCTATAGACAGGGGTACCACGAGAGAGCAGTACTTC. This sequence encodes CASSAIDRGTTREQYF.

A note on this clone: In the same sample, other DNA sequences code for this CDR3. This sequence joins TRBV19 and TRBJ1-5; 8 positions match TRBD1. CDR1 and CDR2 from the germline V gene are LNHDA and SQIVND (reference sequence). The V segment lost 3 bases and the J segment 1 base; nucleotides outside the gene matches: 5. The CDR3 is 16 residues long. DNA for the CDR3: TGTGCCAGTAGTATGCCGGACAGGGCCAGCAATCAGCCCCAGCATTTT. Translation: CASSMPDRASNQPQHF.